These 11 T cell receptor beta chains share one sample of origin, sequenced in a study of blood T cell repertoires in COVID-19. Using immunoSEQ multiplex PCR, the repertoire was profiled, and TCRdb retains in-frame clones only, with some absent. The sample shows almost 250,000 clones, approximately 90% of them seen only once. The sequencing input was PBMCs or T cells enriched from blood (not recorded which). The receptors shown here come from a woman aged 25 to 45 who had recovered from COVID-19.

This clone was recorded a few times. The chain uses TRBV7-8 and TRBJ2-5, with D perhaps TRBD2 (5 bases). V gave up 1 base and J gave up 4 bases, with 7 bases separating them. CDR1 and CDR2 (germline): SGHVS, FQNEAQ. The CDR3 covers 13 residues. The CDR3 DNA follows: TGTGCCAGCAGCTTAGGGCTAGCAGAGACCCAGTACTTC. Its protein is CASSLGLAETQYF.

V gene TRBV9 combines with J gene TRBJ2-7; D perhaps matches TRBD2 (6 bases). V was shortened by 0 bases and J by 6 bases, with 13 bases between the two germline ends. The CDR3 length is 14 residues. Germline assignment: CDR1 SGDLS and CDR2 YYNGEE. The CDR3 DNA reads as TGTGCCAGCAGCGTAGTAGCGGACTTCAGCGAGCAGTACTTC. Translated: CASSVVADFSEQYF.

The CDR3 bases are TGTGCCAGCAGCAAAAGGGGGAAGAGCAATCAGCCCCAGCATTTT. Residues: CASSKRGKSNQPQHF. This rearrangement joins TRBV21-1 to TRBJ1-5; TRBD1 reflects the table's D call only, with no check against the DNA. TRBV21-1 is an annotated pseudogene. The CDR3 is made up of 15 amino acids.

In DNA form, the CDR3 reads TGTGCCAGCAGCTTGCGTGGCGGGAGGGTACATGAGCAGTTCTTC. It translates to CASSLRGGRVHEQFF. V usage is TRBV5-4 and J usage is TRBJ2-1; 9 nucleotides agree with TRBD2. Unmatched junction bases numbered 7, after V lost 1 base and J lost 8 bases. Germline CDR1 SGHNT, CDR2 YYREEE (reference sequence). The CDR3 consists of 15 residues.

The chain is built from TRBV11-1 and TRBJ1-3; D possibly corresponds to TRBD1 (5 bases). V was cut by 4 bases and J by 0 bases, with 7 bases left in between. The CDR3 extends over 14 amino acids. Germline V gene lookup returns CDR1 SGHAT and CDR2 FQDESV (reference sequence). The CDR3 coding sequence is TGTGCCAGCAGCTGGGACTCCTCTGGAAACACCATATATTTT. Translating gives CASSWDSSGNTIYF.

The CDR3 protein is CASSLYLGSEAFF. The CDR3, as DNA: TGTGCCAGCAGTTTATACCTCGGGTCAGAAGCTTTCTTT. The chain carries TRBV27 and TRBJ1-1; D is uncertain. V was clipped by 1 base and J by 8 bases, with 11 bases between them. Looked up from germline, CDR1 is MNHEY and CDR2 is SMNVEV (reference sequence). The CDR3 runs to 13 residues.

The V gene is TRBV4-3, the J gene TRBJ2-7, with a weak D call TRBD2 (5 bases). There are 15 residues in the CDR3. Trimming took 0 bases from V and 3 from J, leaving 12 bases between them. CDR1 is LGHNA and CDR2 is YSLEER in the germline V gene. CDR3 coding DNA: TGCGCCAGCAGCCAAGATGAGGGAGCCGGCTACGAGCAGTACTTC. It is translated as CASSQDEGAGYEQYF.

This clone was seen just once. V gene TRBV14 combines with J gene TRBJ2-7; a weak D match, TRBD2 (6 bases). The germline V gene has CDR1 SGHDN and CDR2 FVKESK. The CDR3 extends over 14 amino acids. Trimming took 6 bases from V and 7 from J, leaving 19 bases between them. The CDR3 is CASRLSTGVGEQYF. As DNA, the CDR3 is TGTGCCAGCAGACTTTCTACGGGAGTGGGTGAGCAGTACTTC.

The gene calls are TRBV28 and TRBJ1-6; 8 bases align to TRBD1. The V gene's germline CDR1 is MDHEN and CDR2 SYDVKM. V shed 5 bases, J shed 10 bases, and the junction held 19 bases outside the gene matches. The CDR3 is 18 residues long. Here the CDR3 DNA reads TGTGCCAGCAGTAAAACGTCTAATTGGACAGGGCGTAGGTCACCCCTCCACTTT. Residues: CASSKTSNWTGRRSPLHF. The entire variable domain, with the rest obtained from reference TRBV28 and TRBJ1-6, is as follows: DVKVTQSSRYLVKRTGEKVFLECVQDMDHENMFWYRQDPGLGLRLIYFSYDVKMKEKGDIPEGYSVSREKKERFSLILESASTNQTSMYLCASSKTSNWTGRRSPLHFGNGTRLTVT.

This chain uses TRBV14 with TRBJ1-2, with a weak D call TRBD1 (6 bases). The CDR3 length is 15 residues. The V end lost 0 bases, the J end lost 7 bases, and 15 bases lay between the germline ends. Germline CDR1 and CDR2: SGHDN and FVKESK. The CDR3 region has the DNA TGTGCCAGCAGCCAAGATAGGGGGACATTTGCTGGCTACACCTTC. Translation gives CASSQDRGTFAGYTF. The full variable domain, its missing parts supplied by reference TRBV14 and TRBJ1-2, is EAGVTQFPSHSVIEKGQTVTLRCDPISGHDNLYWYRRVMGKEIKFLLHFVKESKQDESGMPNNRFLAERTGGTYSTLKVQPAELEDSGVYFCASSQDRGTFAGYTFGSGTRLTVV.

This clone was observed once. The chain links TRBV3-1 (or the pseudogene TRBV3-2) to TRBJ2-1; 13 bases are a match to TRBD2. The CDR3 length is 16 residues. The germline CDR1 and CDR2 sequences are LGHDT and YNNKEL (reference sequence). The V gene end was trimmed by 3 bases and the J gene end by 7 bases; junction bases not matched to a gene: 6. The CDR3 DNA reads as TGTGCCAGCAGCCAGGCGACTAGCGGGAGGTCTAATGAGCAGTTCTTC. This encodes CASSQATSGRSNEQFF.